This T cell receptor beta chain was profiled in a study of blood T cell repertoires in COVID-19. Original methodology: Amplified reference gene primers provided the basis for estimating nucleated cell counts. Sequencing used immunoSEQ multiplex PCR; TCRdb keeps in-frame clones, though not all of them. The V and J calls and the clone size are those of that table, but D and trimming were determined from the DNA. Here the sample spans roughly 200,000 clones, around 89% being singletons. Germline CDR1 and CDR2: MNHEY and SVGAGI. The CDR3 runs 16 residues. Germline trimming cut 1 base from V and 5 bases from J; bases unmatched to any gene: 9. Symptom resolution, clearance, or two negative PCRs marked donors in Cohort 3 as recovered.

The chain combines TRBV6-5 with TRBJ2-5; 8 bases match TRBD2. The TCR comes from a man aged 25-40 years who had recovered from COVID-19. The sequenced sample was PBMCs or T cells enriched from blood (not recorded which). In DNA, the CDR3 is TGTGCCAGCAGTTACTTTAGCGGGGTACTTAGGGAGACCCAGTACTTC. It yields the protein CASSYFSGVLRETQYF.